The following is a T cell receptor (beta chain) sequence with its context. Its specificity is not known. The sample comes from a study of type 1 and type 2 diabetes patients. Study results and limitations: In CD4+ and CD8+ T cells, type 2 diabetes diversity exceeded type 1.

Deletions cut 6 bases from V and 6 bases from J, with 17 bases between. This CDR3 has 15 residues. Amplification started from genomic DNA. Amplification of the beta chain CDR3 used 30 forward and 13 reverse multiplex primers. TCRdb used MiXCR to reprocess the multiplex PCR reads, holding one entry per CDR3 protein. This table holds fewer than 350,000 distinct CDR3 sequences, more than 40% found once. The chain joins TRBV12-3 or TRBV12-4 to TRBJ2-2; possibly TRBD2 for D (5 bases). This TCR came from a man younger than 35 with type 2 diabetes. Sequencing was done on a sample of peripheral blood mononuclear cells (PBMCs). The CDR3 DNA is TGTGCCAGCAGAAAACTAGATCGGAATCCCGGGGAGCTGTTTTTT. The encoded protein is CASRKLDRNPGELFF.